This TCR beta chain comes out of a study of blood T cells in healthy people across ages. This CDR3 spans 12 amino acids. Germline V gene sequence: CDR1 SNHLY, CDR2 FYNNEI. The use of a sample-barcoded 5' primer and a J-beta primer mix characterized a second PCR of about 7 to 12 cycles. TCRdb fed the 5' RACE reads into MiXCR, producing one record per CDR3 protein. The sample yields about 600,000 distinct CDR3 sequences, 40% to 50% seen once. There are a few counts of this clonotype. What it recognizes is unknown. Findings of the study overall: Researchers report that TCR beta diversity correlated strongly with naive T cell percentage.

The gene calls are TRBV2 and TRBJ2-5; D uncertain. The J call may be faulty, since TRBJ2-7 better matches the DNA end. This clonotype was obtained from a man older than 75 in good health. The specimen sequenced was blood. CDR3 nucleotide sequence: TGTGCCAGCAGTGAAGTAAATCTCGAGCAGTACTTC. Encoded protein: CASSEVNLEQYF.